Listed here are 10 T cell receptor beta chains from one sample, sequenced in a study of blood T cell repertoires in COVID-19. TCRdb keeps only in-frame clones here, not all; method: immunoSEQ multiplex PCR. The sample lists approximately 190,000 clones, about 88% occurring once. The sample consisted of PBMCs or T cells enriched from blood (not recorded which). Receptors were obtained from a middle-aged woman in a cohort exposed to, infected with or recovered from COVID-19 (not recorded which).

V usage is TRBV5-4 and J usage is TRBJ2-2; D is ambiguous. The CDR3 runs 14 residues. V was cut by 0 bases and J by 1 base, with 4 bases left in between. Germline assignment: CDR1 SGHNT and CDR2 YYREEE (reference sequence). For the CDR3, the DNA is TGTGCCAGCAGCTTGGCGGGGAACACCGGGGAGCTGTTTTTT. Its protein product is CASSLAGNTGELFF.

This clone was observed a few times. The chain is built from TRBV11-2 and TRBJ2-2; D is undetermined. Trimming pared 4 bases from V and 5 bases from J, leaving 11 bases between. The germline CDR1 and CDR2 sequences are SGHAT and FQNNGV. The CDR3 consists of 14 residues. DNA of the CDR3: TGTGCCAGCAGCTCGAAACGGGTTACCGGGGAGCTGTTTTTT. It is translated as CASSSKRVTGELFF.

In nucleotides, the CDR3 is TGTGCCAGCATGGGCTTGAGCGGGAGAAAAGAGACCCAGTACTTC. This sequence encodes CASMGLSGRKETQYF. V is TRBV2 and J is TRBJ2-5; 8 positions match TRBD2. CDR1 and CDR2 from the germline V gene are SNHLY and FYNNEI. With 7 bases clipped from V and 3 bases from J, the junction kept 10 bases outside the gene matches. This CDR3 is 15 amino acids long.

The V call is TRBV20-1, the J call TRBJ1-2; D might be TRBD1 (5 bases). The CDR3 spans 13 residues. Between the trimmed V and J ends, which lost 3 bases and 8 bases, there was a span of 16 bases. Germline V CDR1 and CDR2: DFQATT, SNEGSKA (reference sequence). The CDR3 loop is CSASGQGRVGYTF. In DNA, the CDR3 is TGCAGTGCTAGTGGCCAGGGTAGAGTCGGCTACACCTTC.

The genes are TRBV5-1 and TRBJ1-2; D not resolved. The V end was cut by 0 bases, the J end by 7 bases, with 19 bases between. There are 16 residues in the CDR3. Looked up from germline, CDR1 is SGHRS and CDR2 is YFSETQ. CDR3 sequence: CASSLEGGGVFGGYTF. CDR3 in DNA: TGCGCCAGCAGCTTGGAAGGAGGCGGTGTTTTCGGTGGCTACACCTTC.

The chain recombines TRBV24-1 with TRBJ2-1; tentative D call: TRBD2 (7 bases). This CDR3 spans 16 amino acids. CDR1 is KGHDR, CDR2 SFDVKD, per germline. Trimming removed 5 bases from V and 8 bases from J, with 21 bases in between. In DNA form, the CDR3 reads TGTGCCACCAGTGTGGACTTTGCGAGGGGGAGGGATGAGCAGTTCTTC. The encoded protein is CATSVDFARGRDEQFF.

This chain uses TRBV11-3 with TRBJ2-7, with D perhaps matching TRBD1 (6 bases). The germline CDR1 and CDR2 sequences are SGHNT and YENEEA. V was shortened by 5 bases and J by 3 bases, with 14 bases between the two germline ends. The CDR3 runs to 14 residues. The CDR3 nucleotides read TGTGCCAGCAGCCCCAGGGGAAGGGGCTACGAGCAGTACTTC. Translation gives CASSPRGRGYEQYF.

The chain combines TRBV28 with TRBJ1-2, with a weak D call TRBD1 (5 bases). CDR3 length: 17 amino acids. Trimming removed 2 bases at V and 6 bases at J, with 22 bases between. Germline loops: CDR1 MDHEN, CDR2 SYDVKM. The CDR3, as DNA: TGTGCCAGCAGTTTAACGGGGACTTTAGCCCTATGGAATGGCTACACCTTC. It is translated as CASSLTGTLALWNGYTF.

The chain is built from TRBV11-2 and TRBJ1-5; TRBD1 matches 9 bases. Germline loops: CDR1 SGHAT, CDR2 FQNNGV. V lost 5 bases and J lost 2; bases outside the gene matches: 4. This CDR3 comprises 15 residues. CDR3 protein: CASSRTGAGNQPQHF. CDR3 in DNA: TGTGCCAGCAGCCGGACAGGGGCTGGCAATCAGCCCCAGCATTTT.

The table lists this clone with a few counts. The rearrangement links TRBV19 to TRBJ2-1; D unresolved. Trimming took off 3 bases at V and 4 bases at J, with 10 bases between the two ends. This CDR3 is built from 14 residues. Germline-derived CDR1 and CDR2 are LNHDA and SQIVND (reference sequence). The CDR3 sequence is CASSMSYEYNEQFF. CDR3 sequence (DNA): TGTGCCAGTAGTATGAGTTACGAGTACAATGAGCAGTTCTTC. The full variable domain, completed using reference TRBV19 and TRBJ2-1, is DGGITQSPKYLFRKEGQNVTLSCEQNLNHDAMYWYRQDPGQGLRLIYYSQIVNDFQKGDIAEGYSVSREKKESFPLTVTSAQKNPTAFYLCASSMSYEYNEQFFGPGTRLTVL.